This T cell receptor (beta chain) was recorded in a study of PD-1 blockade in mismatch repair-deficient tumors. Study-level background: All were previously treated, progressing patients with 12 mismatch repair-deficient cancer types. The study's findings and limits: Tumor-resident clones, often undetectable pretreatment in blood, expanded then contracted after pembrolizumab.

In regard to this clone: Its target is unknown. The identical CDR3 is also encoded by other nucleotide sequences in the sample.

Here immunoSEQ multiplex PCR was the method, and the copy in TCRdb shows in-frame clones only, minus some. Altogether about 51,000 clones are present, 65% to 85% being singletons, with the ten largest covering about 8.1%. The ends were cut back, 3 bases at V and 2 bases at J, with 7 bases in the middle. The CDR3 totals 13 residues. Germline CDR1 reads KGHSH; CDR2 reads LQKENI. Mismatch repair deficiency was confirmed in all patients, by PCR or immunohistochemistry. The sequence came from an adult with mismatch repair-deficient cancer. This material consisted of peripheral blood, taken less than 21 weeks after starting pembrolizumab. The chain couples TRBV18 to TRBJ1-1; D ambiguous. This CDR3 is CASSPALNTEAFF. In DNA form, the CDR3 reads TGTGCCAGCTCACCCGCTCTTAACACTGAAGCTTTCTTT.